A single sample is the source of the 14 T cell receptor beta chains below, sequenced in a study of regulatory T cells in long-lasting Graves disease. Building the TCR beta libraries relied on iRepertoire HTBI primers, and CDR3 regions underwent Arm-PCR. Each CDR3 protein is one row after TCRdb ran MiXCR on the multiplex PCR reads. The sample lists about 430,000 distinct CDR3 sequences, 15% occurring once. Regarding time point: newly diagnosed GD, antithyroid drugs for less than 3 months. Researchers made the TCR library from RNA that was extracted from PBMCs. The data also belong to a second study, concerning T cells in Graves' hyperthyroidism and ophthalmopathy.

The starting material was peripheral blood mononuclear cells (PBMCs), obtained at new diagnosis, from a patient treated with antithyroid drugs. The receptors stem from a middle-aged woman with Graves disease.

This clonotype was detected ten times or more. This sequence joins TRBV12-3 or TRBV12-4 and TRBJ2-4; tentatively, D is TRBD2 (6 bases). V lost 5 bases and J 4 bases, leaving 15 bases between the germline ends. The CDR3 totals 15 residues. The CDR3 loop is CASSSRVGGKNIQYF. CDR3 in DNA: TGTGCCAGCAGTAGTAGGGTGGGGGGAAAAAACATTCAGTACTTC.

This clonotype has just a few counts. This chain links TRBV29-1 with TRBJ2-5, with no clear D. Germline CDR1 is SQVTM and CDR2 is ANQGSEA. Trimming pared 0 bases from V and 0 bases from J, leaving 8 bases between. CDR3 length equals 14 residues. This CDR3 reads CSVEERQNQETQYF. Here the CDR3 DNA reads TGCAGCGTTGAAGAACGCCAGAACCAAGAGACCCAGTACTTC.

The rearrangement uses TRBV7-9 and TRBJ2-7; perhaps TRBD2 as D (7 bases). The germline V gene has CDR1 SEHNR and CDR2 FQNEAQ (reference sequence). The CDR3 has 15 amino acids. Trimming cost V 4 bases and J 2 bases, with 15 bases left between them. The CDR3 is CASSWGGGGTYEQYF. Here the CDR3 DNA reads TGTGCCAGCAGCTGGGGGGGAGGGGGGACCTACGAGCAGTACTTC.

This clonotype showed up just a few times. The rearrangement joins TRBV5-1 to TRBJ2-5; the D is unclear. Germline assignment: CDR1 SGHRS and CDR2 YFSETQ. This CDR3 comprises 15 residues. Trimming cost V 3 bases and J 1 base, with 13 bases left between them. The CDR3 bases are TGCGCCAGCAGCTATCAGTCCACCCCCCAAGAGACCCAGTACTTC. It specifies CASSYQSTPQETQYF.

V is TRBV20-1 and J is TRBJ2-1; 12 nucleotides agree with TRBD2. This CDR3 comprises 14 residues. J gave up 9 bases and V 4 bases, and 7 bases lay outside the gene matches. The V gene's germline CDR1 is DFQATT and CDR2 SNEGSKA (reference sequence). In nucleotides, the CDR3 is TGCAGTGCTAAACTAGCGGGAGGTTGGGGTGAGCAGTTCTTC. Its translation: CSAKLAGGWGEQFF.

This clonotype was counted many times. J is TRBJ1-6 and V is TRBV20-1; D possibly corresponds to TRBD1 (5 bases). The length of the CDR3 is 14 residues. V dropped 5 bases and J dropped 4 bases, with 12 bases sitting between them. CDR1 and CDR2 (germline): DFQATT, SNEGSKA (reference sequence). DNA of the CDR3: TGCAGTGCTCCACCGCGACAGTATAATTCACCCCTCCACTTT. Protein sequence: CSAPPRQYNSPLHF.

This clonotype was counted at least ten times. This chain links TRBV20-1 with TRBJ2-3; D gene uncertain. V lost 3 bases, J lost 0 bases, and 13 bases lay in between. Germline V CDR1 and CDR2: DFQATT, SNEGSKA (reference sequence). The CDR3 is 15 amino acids. The CDR3 spells CSASNSYPSTDTQYF. CDR3 coding DNA: TGCAGTGCTAGCAATAGTTATCCTAGCACAGATACGCAGTATTTT.

This chain joins TRBV27 and TRBJ2-7; no clear D. Trimming took 0 bases from V and 0 from J, leaving 6 bases between them. The CDR3 is 14 amino acids. Germline CDR1 and CDR2: MNHEY and SMNVEV (reference sequence). CDR3 sequence reads: CASSLSINSYEQYF. The CDR3, as DNA: TGTGCCAGCAGTTTATCTATTAACTCCTACGAGCAGTACTTC.

This rearrangement joins TRBV5-1 to TRBJ2-7; maybe TRBD1 (6 bases). Germline-derived CDR1 and CDR2 are SGHRS and YFSETQ. V lost 0 bases, J lost 9 bases, and 13 bases lay in between. The CDR3 contains 13 residues. CDR3 in amino acids: CASSLGGRGVQYF. CDR3 in DNA: TGCGCCAGCAGCTTGGGAGGCAGGGGTGTGCAGTACTTC.

This clonotype was seen at least ten times. This rearrangement joins TRBV2 to TRBJ1-5, with D perhaps TRBD1 (5 bases). Germline CDR1 SNHLY, CDR2 FYNNEI. This CDR3 is built from 13 residues. Between the trimmed V and J ends, which lost 3 bases and 6 bases, there was a span of 9 bases. CDR3 residues: CASSEAGLQPQHF. CDR3 bases: TGTGCCAGCAGTGAGGCGGGACTTCAGCCCCAGCATTTT.

This clonotype was picked up many times. The rearrangement uses TRBV5-1 and TRBJ2-7; 8 bases are a match to TRBD1. There are 16 residues in the CDR3. Unmatched junction bases numbered 7, after V lost 0 bases and J lost 2 bases. Germline V CDR1 and CDR2: SGHRS, YFSETQ. As DNA, the CDR3 is TGCGCCAGCAGCTTGGCCGGGGGACAGGTGGCCTACGAGCAGTACTTC. Translating gives CASSLAGGQVAYEQYF.

This clonotype was found many times. This chain joins TRBV12-3 or TRBV12-4 and TRBJ1-5; D is uncertain. Deletions cut 3 bases from V and 12 bases from J, with 9 bases between. This CDR3 contains 11 residues. CDR3 DNA sequence: TGTGCCAGCAGTTTGGGCCCTTACCAGCATTTT. This sequence encodes CASSLGPYQHF.

The chain combines TRBV7-9 with TRBJ2-1, with 14 bases fitting TRBD2. The CDR3 contains 15 residues. The J segment lost 11 bases and the V segment lost 1 base, leaving 4 bases of the junction unmatched. Germline V gene lookup returns CDR1 SEHNR and CDR2 FQNEAQ (reference sequence). The CDR3 loop reads CASSLVGLAGGQQFF. CDR3 nucleotides: TGTGCCAGCAGCTTAGTCGGACTAGCGGGGGGACAGCAGTTCTTC.

This chain links TRBV24-1 with TRBJ2-2; 7 bases map to TRBD2. Germline V gene data show CDR1 as KGHDR and CDR2 as SFDVKD. Germline trimming cut 4 bases from V and 0 bases from J; bases unmatched to any gene: 10. This CDR3 region has 18 residues. CDR3 DNA sequence: TGTGCCACCAGTGACCCAACCCCTAGCGGAGCGAACACCGGGGAGCTGTTTTTT. The encoded protein is CATSDPTPSGANTGELFF.